This T cell receptor beta chain was identified during a study of cytomegalovirus exposure and HLA in healthy donors. Germline V gives CDR1 GTSNPN, CDR2 SVGIG (reference sequence). CDR3 length: 14 amino acids. The V gene end was trimmed by 5 bases and the J gene end by 3 bases; junction bases not matched to a gene: 4. The PCR made use of 60 Vbeta and 13 Jbeta primers. Data came from immunoSEQ multiplex PCR; TCRdb stores just in-frame clones and leaves some out. The sample lists around 170,000 clones, 82% occurring once. The chain couples TRBV30 to TRBJ1-6, with 7 bases identical to TRBD1. Input material: PBMCs. The source is a man aged 35-49 years in good health and CMV-seronegative. Written as DNA, the CDR3 is TGTGCCTGGTCACAGGGGAACTATAATTCACCCCTCCACTTT. This translates into CAWSQGNYNSPLHF.